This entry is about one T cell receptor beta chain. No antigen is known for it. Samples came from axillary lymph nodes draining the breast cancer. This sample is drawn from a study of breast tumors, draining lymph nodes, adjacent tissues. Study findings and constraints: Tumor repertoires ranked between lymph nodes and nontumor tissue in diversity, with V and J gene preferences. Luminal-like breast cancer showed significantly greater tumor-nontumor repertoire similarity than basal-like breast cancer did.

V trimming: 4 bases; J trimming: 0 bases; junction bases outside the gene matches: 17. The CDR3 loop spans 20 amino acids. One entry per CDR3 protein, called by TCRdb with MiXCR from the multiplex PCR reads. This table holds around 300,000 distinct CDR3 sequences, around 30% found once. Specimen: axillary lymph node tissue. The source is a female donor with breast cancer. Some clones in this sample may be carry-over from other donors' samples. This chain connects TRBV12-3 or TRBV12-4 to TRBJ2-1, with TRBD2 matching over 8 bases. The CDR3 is CASSSGFLAGSLSSYNEQFF. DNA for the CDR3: TGTGCCAGCAGTTCGGGTTTCTTAGCGGGATCACTAAGCTCCTACAATGAGCAGTTCTTC.